The 14 T cell receptor beta chains below all came from one sample that was sequenced in a study of T-cell reconstitution after alpha-beta-depleted transplantation in children. Preparing the TCRbeta library involved the use of unique molecular identifiers. TCRdb ran MiXCR on the PCR reads and lists one entry per CDR3 protein. Found here are 700,000 to 850,000 distinct CDR3 sequences, 16% of them singletons; the top ten hold roughly 4.8%. Sequencing was performed on PBMCs, mostly from graft donor cells, taken 360 days after TCRalphabeta/CD19-depleted stem cell transplant. These receptors all come from a male patient younger than 18 who had a stem cell transplant for acute lymphoblastic leukemia, so the T cells may come from the graft donor.

This clonotype was seen a handful of times. The chain is built from TRBV7-3 and TRBJ2-3; 8 bases are a match to TRBD2. The trim removed 2 bases at V and 4 bases at J, leaving 5 bases unmatched. The CDR3 covers 15 residues. Germline V gene sequence: CDR1 SGHTA, CDR2 FQGTGA. CDR3 loop: CASSLAGGWADTQYF. The CDR3 region has the DNA TGTGCCAGCAGCTTAGCGGGAGGTTGGGCAGATACGCAGTATTTT. The complete variable domain, with remaining parts taken from reference TRBV7-3 and TRBJ2-3, reads GAGVSQTPSNKVTEKGKYVELRCDPISGHTALYWYRQSLGQGPEFLIYFQGTGAADDSGLPNDRFFAVRPEGSVSTLKIQRTERGDSAVYLCASSLAGGWADTQYFGPGTRLTVL.

This clonotype was seen at least ten times. This rearrangement joins TRBV12-3 or TRBV12-4 to TRBJ2-1; 7 bases align to TRBD2. V gave up 7 bases and J gave up 4 bases; unmatched junction bases: 7. There are 14 residues in the CDR3. CDR3 nucleotide sequence: TGTGCCAGCACACCCGGGACTACTTACAATGAGCAGTTCTTC. As protein: CASTPGTTYNEQFF.

The chain carries TRBV7-2 and TRBJ2-2; 7 nucleotides match TRBD2. Trimming took 5 bases from V and 5 from J; bases not matched to a gene: 5. The CDR3 runs 14 residues. Germline-derived CDR1 and CDR2 are SGHTA and FQGNSA. The chain's CDR3 is CASSLTSRTGELFF. The CDR3 nucleotides read TGTGCCAGCAGCCTGACTAGCCGGACCGGGGAGCTGTTTTTT. Using reference TRBV7-2 and TRBJ2-2 for the parts outside the CDR3, the full variable domain is GAGVSQSPSNKVTEKGKDVELRCDPISGHTALYWYRQSLGQGLEFLIYFQGNSAPDKSGLPSDRFSAERTGGSVSTLTIQRTQQEDSAVYLCASSLTSRTGELFFGEGSRLTVL.

This clonotype was counted at least ten times. V is TRBV29-1 and J is TRBJ1-1; 10 positions match TRBD1. This CDR3 spans 10 amino acids. Germline CDR1 reads SQVTM; CDR2 reads ANQGSEA. V was pared by 6 bases and J by 10 bases, with 2 bases of the junction left unmatched. The CDR3 spells CSVGQGRAFF. Written as DNA, the CDR3 is TGCAGCGTGGGACAGGGGAGAGCTTTCTTT.

This chain uses TRBV11-1 with TRBJ1-2, with 10 bases identical to TRBD1. The V segment lost 3 bases and the J segment 1 base; nucleotides outside the gene matches: 5. CDR3 length: 16 residues. Germline CDR1 and CDR2: SGHAT and FQDESV (reference sequence). Here the CDR3 DNA reads TGTGCCAGCAGCTTTTGGACAGGGGGGGTTAACTATGGCTACACCTTC. Amino acids: CASSFWTGGVNYGYTF.

This chain uses TRBV27 with TRBJ2-7, with 10 bases aligning to TRBD1. Germline V CDR1 and CDR2: MNHEY, SMNVEV (reference sequence). Unmatched junction bases numbered 10, after V lost 5 bases and J lost 3 bases. CDR3 length: 16 amino acids. The CDR3 spells CASSPYPGTGDYEQYF. The CDR3 region has the DNA TGTGCCAGCAGTCCCTACCCCGGGACAGGGGACTACGAGCAGTACTTC.

The CDR3 DNA reads as TGTGCCAGCAGTTACATCGGTACCACGAACACTGAAGCTTTCTTT. Amino acids: CASSYIGTTNTEAFF. The gene calls are TRBV6-2 or TRBV6-3 and TRBJ1-1; D not resolved. The V gene lost 2 bases and the J gene lost 1 base, with 11 bases spanning the gap. CDR3 length equals 15 residues. Germline lookup yields CDR1 MNHEY and CDR2 SVGEGT.

The table lists this clonotype with many counts. The chain couples TRBV3-1 to TRBJ2-7; TRBD2 matches 7 bases. Unmatched junction bases numbered 6, after V lost 3 bases and J lost 4 bases. Germline V gives CDR1 LGHDT, CDR2 YNNKEL (reference sequence). The CDR3 covers 14 residues. The CDR3 here is CASSHWSSGYEQYF. CDR3 sequence (DNA): TGTGCCAGCAGCCACTGGTCTAGCGGATACGAGCAGTACTTC.

This clonotype came up many times. The chain joins TRBV4-1 to TRBJ2-5; a weak D match, TRBD1 (6 bases). V was trimmed by 5 bases and J by 2 bases, leaving 12 bases between them. Germline loops: CDR1 MGHRA, CDR2 YSYEKL. This CDR3 is 14 amino acids long. The CDR3 coding sequence is TGCGCCAGCAGCAATACAGGGAAGCAAGAGACCCAGTACTTC. Its protein is CASSNTGKQETQYF.

V gene TRBV29-1 combines with J gene TRBJ2-1; D call uncertain. V gave up 4 bases and J gave up 7 bases, with 5 bases separating them. CDR3 length equals 10 residues. From germline, CDR1 is SQVTM and CDR2 ANQGSEA. The CDR3 loop reads CSVARNEQFF. The CDR3 DNA sequence: TGCAGCGTTGCTAGGAATGAGCAGTTCTTC.

This clonotype has more than one count but fewer than ten. The chain links TRBV5-1 to TRBJ2-3; D unclear. V lost 5 bases and J 6 bases, leaving 13 bases between the germline ends. CDR1 SGHRS and CDR2 YFSETQ come from the germline V gene. The CDR3 has 13 amino acids. CDR3 DNA sequence: TGCGCCAGCAGTCCCATCGTCGGTGATACGCAGTATTTT. Its protein is CASSPIVGDTQYF.

The chain has TRBV5-1 and TRBJ1-1, with D maybe TRBD1 (6 bases). The V and J ends lost 4 bases and 4 bases respectively, with 41 bases between them. Looked up from germline, CDR1 is SGHRS and CDR2 is YFSETQ. The CDR3 is 23 amino acids. The CDR3 region is CASSLEGGLFSIGFAGASTEAFF. The CDR3, as DNA: TGCGCCAGCAGCCTGGAGGGGGGCCTATTCAGCATCGGATTTGCAGGGGCGAGCACTGAAGCTTTCTTT.

V gene TRBV29-1 combines with J gene TRBJ1-5; 8 bases agree with TRBD1. The CDR3 length is 13 residues. Germline loops: CDR1 SQVTM, CDR2 ANQGSEA. After removal of 6 bases from V and 2 bases from J, the junction contained 3 bases not matched to a gene. The CDR3 coding sequence is TGCAGCGTGGGACAGGATCGCAATCAGCCCCAGCATTTT. Amino acids: CSVGQDRNQPQHF.

The V and J genes are TRBV29-1 and TRBJ2-3; D possibly uses TRBD1 or TRBD2 (5 bases each). CDR1 is SQVTM, CDR2 ANQGSEA, per germline. The V gene lost 3 bases and the J gene lost 2 bases, with 12 bases spanning the gap. The CDR3 length is 14 residues. The CDR3 loop is CSVERVRDTDTQYF. Written as DNA, the CDR3 is TGCAGCGTTGAGCGGGTCAGGGACACAGATACGCAGTATTTT.